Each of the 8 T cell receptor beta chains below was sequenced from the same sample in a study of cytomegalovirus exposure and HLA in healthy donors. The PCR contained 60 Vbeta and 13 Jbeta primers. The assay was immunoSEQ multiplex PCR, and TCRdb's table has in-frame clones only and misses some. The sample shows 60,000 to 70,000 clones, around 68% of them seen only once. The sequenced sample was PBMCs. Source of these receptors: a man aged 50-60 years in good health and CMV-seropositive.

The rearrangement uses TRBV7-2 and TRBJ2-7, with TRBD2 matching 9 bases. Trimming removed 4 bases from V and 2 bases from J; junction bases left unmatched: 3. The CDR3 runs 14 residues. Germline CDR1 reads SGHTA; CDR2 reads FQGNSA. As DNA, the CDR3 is TGTGCCAGCAGCTCGAAGCGGGGGGCCTACGAGCAGTACTTC. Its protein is CASSSKRGAYEQYF.

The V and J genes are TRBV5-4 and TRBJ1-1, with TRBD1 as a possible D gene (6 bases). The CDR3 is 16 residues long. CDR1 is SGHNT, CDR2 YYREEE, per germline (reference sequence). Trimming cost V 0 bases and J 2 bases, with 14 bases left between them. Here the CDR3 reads CASSLDRAYPNTEAFF. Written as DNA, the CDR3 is TGTGCCAGCAGCTTGGACAGGGCCTACCCAAACACTGAAGCTTTCTTT.

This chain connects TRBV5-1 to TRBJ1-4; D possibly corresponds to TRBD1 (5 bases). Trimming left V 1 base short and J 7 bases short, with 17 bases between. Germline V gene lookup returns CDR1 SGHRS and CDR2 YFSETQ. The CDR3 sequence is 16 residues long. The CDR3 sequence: CASSLTPSGSSEKLFF. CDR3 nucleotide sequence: TGCGCCAGCAGCTTGACCCCCTCAGGGTCTAGTGAAAAACTGTTTTTT.

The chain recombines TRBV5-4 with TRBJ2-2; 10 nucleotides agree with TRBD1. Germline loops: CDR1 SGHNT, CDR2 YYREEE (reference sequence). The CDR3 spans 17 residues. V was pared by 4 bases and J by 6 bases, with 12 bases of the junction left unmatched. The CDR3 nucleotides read TGTGCCAGCAGCCGAGCGCCGGGACAGGGGAAGTCCGGGGAGCTGTTTTTT. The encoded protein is CASSRAPGQGKSGELFF. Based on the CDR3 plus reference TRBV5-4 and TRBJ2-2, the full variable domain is ETGVTQSPTHLIKTRGQQVTLRCSSQSGHNTVSWYQQALGQGPQFIFQYYREEENGRGNFPPRFSGLQFPNYSSELNVNALELDDSALYLCASSRAPGQGKSGELFFGEGSRLTVL.

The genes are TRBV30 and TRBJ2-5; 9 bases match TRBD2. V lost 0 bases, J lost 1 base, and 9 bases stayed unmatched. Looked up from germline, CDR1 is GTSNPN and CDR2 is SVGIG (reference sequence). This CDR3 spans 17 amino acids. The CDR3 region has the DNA TGTGCCTGGAGTGTAAGGTCCAGCGGGAGGCCCCAAGAGACCCAGTACTTC. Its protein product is CAWSVRSSGRPQETQYF. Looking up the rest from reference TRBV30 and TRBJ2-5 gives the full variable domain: SQTIHQWPATLVQPVGSPLSLECTVEGTSNPNLYWYRQAAGRGLQLLFYSVGIGQISSEVPQNLSASRPQDRQFILSSKKLLLSDSGFYLCAWSVRSSGRPQETQYFGPGTRLLVL.

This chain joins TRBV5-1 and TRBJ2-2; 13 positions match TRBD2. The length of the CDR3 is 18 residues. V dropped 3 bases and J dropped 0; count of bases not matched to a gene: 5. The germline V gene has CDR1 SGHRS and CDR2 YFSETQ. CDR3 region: CASSYTGLAGANTGELFF. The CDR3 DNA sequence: TGCGCCAGCAGCTATACCGGACTAGCGGGAGCGAACACCGGGGAGCTGTTTTTT. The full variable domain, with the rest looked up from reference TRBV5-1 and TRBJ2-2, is KAGVTQTPRYLIKTRGQQVTLSCSPISGHRSVSWYQQTPGQGLQFLFEYFSETQRNKGNFPGRFSGRQFSNSRSEMNVSTLELGDSALYLCASSYTGLAGANTGELFFGEGSRLTVL.

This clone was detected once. The CDR3 region is CASSPYPPGGRTYNEQFF. The CDR3, as DNA: TGTGCCAGCAGTCCGTACCCACCTGGCGGGAGGACCTACAATGAGCAGTTCTTC. The chain couples TRBV27 to TRBJ2-1; 8 bases line up with TRBD2. Germline V CDR1 and CDR2: MNHEY, SMNVEV (reference sequence). This CDR3 contains 18 residues. V was pared by 5 bases and J by 2 bases, with 14 bases of the junction left unmatched.

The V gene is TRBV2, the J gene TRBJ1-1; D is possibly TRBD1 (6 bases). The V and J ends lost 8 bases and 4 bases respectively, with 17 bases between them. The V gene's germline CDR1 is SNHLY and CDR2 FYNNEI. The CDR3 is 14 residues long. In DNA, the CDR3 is TGTGCCAGCCCGACGGGGGGGCGTAGCACTGAAGCTTTCTTT. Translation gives CASPTGGRSTEAFF.